This T cell receptor beta chain derives from a study of cytomegalovirus exposure and HLA in healthy donors. General study points: Later on, analysis showed that most CMV-associated TCR beta chains appeared to be HLA-restricted. Later analysis identified several of the most significant clusters that appeared linked to common viral pathogens.

In germline, CDR1 is SEHNR, CDR2 FQNEAQ (reference sequence). The length of the CDR3 is 15 residues. V was cut by 4 bases and J by 2 bases, with 14 bases left in between. Points on this clone: Its antigen remains unidentified.

PCR amplification relied on 60 Vbeta primers (plus 13 Jbeta primers). The protocol was immunoSEQ multiplex PCR, while the TCRdb copy is restricted to in-frame clones and leaves out a portion. The sample includes some 110,000 clones, about 60% of them seen just once. This chain uses TRBV7-9 with TRBJ1-1; D possibly corresponds to TRBD1 (5 bases). The receptor was isolated from a woman aged 25 to 39 in good health and CMV-seronegative. Sequencing was carried out using PBMCs. CDR3 amino acids: CASSSPGLFNTEAFF. DNA for the CDR3: TGTGCCAGCAGCTCACCGGGACTTTTTAACACTGAAGCTTTCTTT.